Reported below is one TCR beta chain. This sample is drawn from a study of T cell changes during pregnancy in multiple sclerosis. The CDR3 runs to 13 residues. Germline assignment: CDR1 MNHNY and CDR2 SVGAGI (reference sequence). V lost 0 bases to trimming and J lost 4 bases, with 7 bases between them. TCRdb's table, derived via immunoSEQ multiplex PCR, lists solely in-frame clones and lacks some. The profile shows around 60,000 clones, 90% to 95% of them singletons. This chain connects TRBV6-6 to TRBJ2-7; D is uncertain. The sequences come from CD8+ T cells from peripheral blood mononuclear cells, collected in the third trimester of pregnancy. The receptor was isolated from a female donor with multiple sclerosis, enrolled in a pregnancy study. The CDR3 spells CASSYSQAYEQYF. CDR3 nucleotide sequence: TGTGCCAGCAGTTACTCCCAGGCTTACGAGCAGTACTTC.